Listed below are T cell receptor beta chains from one sample, sequenced in a study of blood T cell repertoires in COVID-19. TCRdb's copy holds only in-frame clones and misses some; the assay was immunoSEQ multiplex PCR. The table includes over 90,000 clones, about 87% detected once. Source material: peripheral blood. The receptors were sampled from a human donor in a cohort sampled during active or convalescent COVID-19. CDR3s include the opening cysteine and the closing phenylalanine or tryptophan. D genes are given only for firm matches. Clone size is not always given. Where it is, it says once, few, many or a class for expanded clones.

cdr3_aa	cdr3_nt	v_call	clone_size	d_call	j_call
CASSISGGSTDTQYF	TGTGCCAGTAGTATTAGCGGGGGAAGCACAGATACGCAGTATTTT	TRBV19	once	TRBD2	TRBJ2-3
CASSIRTGAYNYGYTF	TGTGCCAGTAGTATCAGGACAGGGGCTTATAACTATGGCTACACCTTC	TRBV19	.	TRBD1	TRBJ1-2
CASSPAVSRSNEQFF	TGTGCCAGCAGCCCCGCCGTGTCGAGGTCCAATGAGCAGTTCTTC	TRBV7-3	.	.	TRBJ2-1
CASSLVPGGSGANVLTF	TGTGCCAGCAGCTTAGTACCAGGGGGCTCTGGGGCCAACGTCCTGACTTTC	TRBV7-8	.	TRBD1	TRBJ2-6
CASSFASSYEQYF	TGTGCCAGCAGTTTCGCCAGCTCCTACGAGCAGTACTTC	TRBV27	.	.	TRBJ2-7
CASSFQGSSTDTQYF	TGCGCCAGCAGCTTCCAGGGCTCTAGCACAGATACGCAGTATTTT	TRBV5-1	.	.	TRBJ2-3
CASSQGGAGQETQYF	TGTGCCAGCAGCCAAGGTGGGGCTGGACAAGAGACCCAGTACTTC	TRBV11-3	.	.	TRBJ2-5
CASCELAGNTGELFF	TGTGCCAGCTGTGAGCTAGCGGGGAACACCGGGGAGCTGTTTTTT	TRBV18	once	TRBD2	TRBJ2-2
CASIRTGGGTEKLFF	TGTGCCAGCATCCGGACAGGGGGCGGAACTGAAAAACTGTTTTTT	TRBV6-5	.	TRBD1	TRBJ1-4
CASSLRGGDRVYGYTF	TGTGCCAGCAGCTTAAGGGGCGGGGACAGGGTCTATGGCTACACCTTC	TRBV7-2	.	TRBD1	TRBJ1-2
CASTLQGNYGYTF	TGTGCCAGCACCTTACAGGGTAACTATGGCTACACCTTC	TRBV12-3/TRBV12-4	few	.	TRBJ1-2
CASSGGQGDTEAFF	TGTGCCAGCAGCGGGGGACAGGGGGACACTGAAGCTTTCTTT	TRBV9	.	TRBD1	TRBJ1-1
CATGGNTGELFF	TGCGCCACGGGGGGGAACACCGGGGAGCTGTTTTTT	TRBV10-1	few	TRBD2	TRBJ2-2
CASSRAGTQEKLFF	TGTGCCAGCAGCCGTGCGGGGACCCAAGAAAAACTGTTTTTT	TRBV7-2	.	.	TRBJ1-4
CASSHGPGTGFEQYF	TGTGCCAGCAGCCACGGTCCTGGGACAGGGTTCGAGCAGTACTTC	TRBV7-3	few	TRBD1	TRBJ2-7
CASGRRDSDYNSPLHF	TGTGCCAGCGGGCGGCGAGACAGCGACTATAATTCACCCCTCCACTTT	TRBV2	.	.	TRBJ1-6
CASSVGTGNTGELFF	TGTGCCAGCAGCGTCGGGACAGGGAACACCGGGGAGCTGTTTTTT	TRBV9	.	TRBD1	TRBJ2-2
CASSFIGDEQFF	TGTGCCAGCAGTTTCATCGGGGATGAGCAGTTCTTC	TRBV6-2/TRBV6-3	large	.	TRBJ2-1
CASSLTGANTIYF	TGTGCCAGCAGCTTGACAGGGGCGAACACCATATATTTT	TRBV5-4	.	TRBD1	TRBJ1-3
CASSLVLSGQETQYF	TGTGCCAGCAGCTTAGTGCTTAGCGGACAAGAGACCCAGTACTTC	TRBV11-3	.	.	TRBJ2-5
CASSETGDNQPQHF	TGCGCCAGCAGTGAGACAGGGGACAATCAGCCCCAGCATTTT	TRBV10-2	.	TRBD1	TRBJ1-5
CASSPLLAGGTDTQYF	TGTGCCAGTAGTCCCTTACTAGCGGGGGGCACAGATACGCAGTATTTT	TRBV19	.	TRBD2	TRBJ2-3
CASSGDRGRREKLFF	TGTGCCAGTAGTGGCGACAGGGGACGACGTGAAAAACTGTTTTTT	TRBV19	.	TRBD1	TRBJ1-4
CATSDAGAQPQHF	TGTGCCACCAGTGACGCGGGGGCTCAGCCCCAGCATTTT	TRBV24-1	once	.	TRBJ1-5
CASSPTGAPNTEAFF	TGTGCCAGTAGTCCTACAGGGGCACCTAACACTGAAGCTTTCTTT	TRBV19	.	TRBD1	TRBJ1-1
CASSSSINTGELFF	TGTGCCAGCAGTTCATCCATTAACACCGGGGAGCTGTTTTTT	TRBV27	.	.	TRBJ2-2
CATSETGGANEQFF	TGTGCCACCAGTGAGACAGGGGGCGCGAATGAGCAGTTCTTC	TRBV24-1	.	TRBD1	TRBJ2-1
CASSLAGVDGANVLTF	TGCGCCAGCAGCTTGGCAGGGGTCGACGGGGCCAACGTCCTGACTTTC	TRBV5-1	.	.	TRBJ2-6
CASSFDRGSQPQHF	TGTGCCAGCAGCTTCGACAGGGGGTCTCAGCCCCAGCATTTT	TRBV2	.	TRBD1	TRBJ1-5
CASSFQGSDEQYF	TGTGCCAGCAGCTTTCAGGGCAGCGACGAGCAGTACTTC	TRBV5-4	.	.	TRBJ2-7
CASSLVGTSTDTQYF	TGTGCCAGCAGCTTAGTAGGGACTAGCACAGATACGCAGTATTTT	TRBV7-2	few	.	TRBJ2-3
CARELSGEQFF	TGTGCCCGTGAGCTTAGCGGTGAGCAGTTCTTC	TRBV30	.	.	TRBJ2-1
CSLGQGVLQNSGQYF	TGCAGCCTCGGGCAGGGGGTGCTCCAAAACAGTGGGCAGTACTTC	TRBV29-1	.	TRBD1	TRBJ2-7
CASSRDPGQTSIIMNTEAFF	TGCGCCAGCAGCCGAGACCCGGGACAGACCTCAATTATCATGAACACTGAAGCTTTCTTT	TRBV5-1	.	TRBD1	TRBJ1-1
CASRKAGGSYNSPLHF	TGTGCCAGCAGAAAGGCAGGGGGGTCGTATAATTCACCCCTCCACTTT	TRBV27	.	TRBD1	TRBJ1-6
CATSKDRRGVEQYF	TGTGCCACCAGCAAAGACAGGCGGGGAGTCGAGCAGTACTTC	TRBV15	few	.	TRBJ2-7
CASSLIGDSPLHF	TGTGCCAGCAGCTTAATCGGGGATTCACCCCTCCACTTT	TRBV7-3	.	.	TRBJ1-6
CASSFRALWGVGETQYF	TGTGCCAGCAGCTTTAGGGCCCTCTGGGGGGTGGGAGAGACCCAGTACTTC	TRBV7-2	.	.	TRBJ2-5
CASSRGGAVETQYF	TGTGCCAGCAGCCGGGGCGGGGCTGTGGAGACCCAGTACTTC	TRBV7-9	once	.	TRBJ2-5
CASSHKPRTRWDQPQHF	TGTGCCAGCAGCCATAAACCTCGGACAAGGTGGGATCAGCCCCAGCATTTT	TRBV14	.	.	TRBJ1-5
CASSHKTGTEAFF	TGTGCCAGCAGCCACAAGACAGGCACTGAAGCTTTCTTT	TRBV7-2	.	.	TRBJ1-1
CASIPGWQVYGYTF	TGTGCCAGCATCCCAGGGTGGCAGGTCTATGGCTACACCTTC	TRBV2	.	.	TRBJ1-2
CAITPSTGTRNTEAFF	TGTGCCATCACCCCTTCGACAGGGACTCGGAACACTGAAGCTTTCTTT	TRBV10-3	.	TRBD1	TRBJ1-1
CAWSVLPRDRLNTGELFF	TGTGCCTGGAGTGTACTCCCCCGGGACAGGCTGAACACCGGGGAGCTGTTTTTT	TRBV30	once	TRBD1	TRBJ2-2
CASSQDRSGNTIYF	TGTGCCAGCAGTCAAGACAGGTCTGGAAACACCATATATTTT	TRBV28	.	.	TRBJ1-3
CASSQSGTTYGYTF	TGTGCCAGCAGCCAATCGGGCACAACCTATGGCTACACCTTC	TRBV16	once	.	TRBJ1-2
CASSTRGQGQPQHF	TGTGCCAGCAGTACCAGGGGGCAAGGGCAGCCCCAGCATTTT	TRBV6-5	.	TRBD1	TRBJ1-5
CASSQQGRTDTQYF	TGTGCCAGCAGCCAACAGGGCCGCACAGATACGCAGTATTTT	TRBV5-4	.	.	TRBJ2-3
CASSLRGTVSTDTQYF	TGTGCCAGCAGCTTACGGGGGACTGTAAGCACAGATACGCAGTATTTT	TRBV7-3	.	.	TRBJ2-3
CASRPGVPNYEQYF	TGTGCCAGCAGACCGGGGGTTCCTAACTACGAGCAGTACTTC	TRBV2	.	.	TRBJ2-7
CASSLLPGQGAKEQYF	TGTGCCAGTAGCCTTCTACCGGGACAGGGGGCCAAAGAGCAGTACTTC	TRBV19	once	TRBD1	TRBJ2-7